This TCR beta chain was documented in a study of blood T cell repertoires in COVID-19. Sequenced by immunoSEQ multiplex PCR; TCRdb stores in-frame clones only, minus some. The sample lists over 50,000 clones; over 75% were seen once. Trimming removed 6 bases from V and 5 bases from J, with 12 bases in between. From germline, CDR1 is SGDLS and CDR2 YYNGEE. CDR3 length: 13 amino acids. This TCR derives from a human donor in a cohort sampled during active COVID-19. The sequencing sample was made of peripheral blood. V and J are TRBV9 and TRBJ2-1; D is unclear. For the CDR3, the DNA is TGTGCCAGCAATAGGCAAACAGACAATGAGCAGTTCTTC. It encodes CASNRQTDNEQFF.